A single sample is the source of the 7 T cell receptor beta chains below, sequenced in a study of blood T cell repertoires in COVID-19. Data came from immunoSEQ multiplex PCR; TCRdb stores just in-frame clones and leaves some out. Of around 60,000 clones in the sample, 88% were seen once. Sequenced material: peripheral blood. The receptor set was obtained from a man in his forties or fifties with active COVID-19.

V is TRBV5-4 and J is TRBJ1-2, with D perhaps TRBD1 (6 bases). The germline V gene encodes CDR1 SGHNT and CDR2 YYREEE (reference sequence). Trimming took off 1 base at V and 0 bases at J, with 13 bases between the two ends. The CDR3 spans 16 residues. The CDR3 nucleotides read TGTGCCAGCAGCTTGTGGGGGCGAGAGTCTAACTATGGCTACACCTTC. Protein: CASSLWGRESNYGYTF.

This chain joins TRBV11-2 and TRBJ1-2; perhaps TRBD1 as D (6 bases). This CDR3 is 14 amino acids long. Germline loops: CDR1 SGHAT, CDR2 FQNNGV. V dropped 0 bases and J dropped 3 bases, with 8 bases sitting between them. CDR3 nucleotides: TGTGCCAGCAGCTTAGACAGGGGAGACTATGGCTACACCTTC. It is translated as CASSLDRGDYGYTF.

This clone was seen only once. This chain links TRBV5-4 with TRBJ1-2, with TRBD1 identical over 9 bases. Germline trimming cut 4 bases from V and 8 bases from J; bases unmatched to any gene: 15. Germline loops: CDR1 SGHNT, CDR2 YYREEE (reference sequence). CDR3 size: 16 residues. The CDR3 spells CASSDAGTGYLGGYTF. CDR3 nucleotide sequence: TGTGCCAGCAGCGATGCCGGGACAGGGTACTTAGGAGGCTACACCTTC.

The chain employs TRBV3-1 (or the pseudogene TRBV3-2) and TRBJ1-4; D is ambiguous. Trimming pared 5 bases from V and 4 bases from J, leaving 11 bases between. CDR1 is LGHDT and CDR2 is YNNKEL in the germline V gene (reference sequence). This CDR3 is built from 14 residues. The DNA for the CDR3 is TGTGCCAGCAGCAGGCGAACAGTTAATGAAAAACTGTTTTTT. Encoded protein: CASSRRTVNEKLFF.

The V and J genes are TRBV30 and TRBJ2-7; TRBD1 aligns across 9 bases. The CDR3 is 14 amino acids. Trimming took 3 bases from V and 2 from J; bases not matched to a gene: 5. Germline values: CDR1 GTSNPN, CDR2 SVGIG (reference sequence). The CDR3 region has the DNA TGTGCCTGGAGAACAGGGGGCCGCACCTACGAGCAGTACTTC. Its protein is CAWRTGGRTYEQYF.

Written as DNA, the CDR3 is TGTGCCAGCAGCCTCCGCGACGGGGGTCCGGAGACCCAGTACTTC. Amino acids: CASSLRDGGPETQYF. The J gene is TRBJ2-5, the V gene TRBV5-6; TRBD2 is a possible D gene (6 bases). Trimming shortened V by 4 bases and J by 5 bases, and 18 bases separated the two germline ends. Germline CDR1 reads SGHDT; CDR2 reads YYEEEE. This CDR3 region has 15 residues.

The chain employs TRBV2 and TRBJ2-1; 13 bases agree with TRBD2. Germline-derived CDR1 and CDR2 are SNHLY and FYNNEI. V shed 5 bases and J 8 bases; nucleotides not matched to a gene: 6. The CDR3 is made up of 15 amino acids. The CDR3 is CASSQGLAGIYEQFF. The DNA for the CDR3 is TGTGCCAGCAGTCAGGGACTAGCGGGGATTTATGAGCAGTTCTTC.